The entry below describes one TCR beta chain. Antigen unknown. This sample was taken from a study of shared clonotypes between healthy human individuals. Study-wide results and limits: Sorted-subset sequencing, rarefaction showed, was incomplete despite large depth.

Sequencing used immunoSEQ multiplex PCR; TCRdb keeps in-frame clones, though not all of them. The repertoire has some 980,000 clones, approximately 80% of them found once; the top ten carry around 1.5%. With 5 bases removed from V and 6 bases from J, the gap between germline ends came to 17 bases. The CDR3 contains 14 residues. The germline V gene has CDR1 KGHSH and CDR2 LQKENI. The clonotype originates from a man between 18 and 35 years old in good health. The V call is TRBV18, the J call TRBJ2-7; tentative D call: TRBD1 (6 bases). Sequenced: memory CD4+ T cells sorted from blood. Subset meaning: CD45RA-negative fraction. This CDR3 is CASSSNREVSEQYF. CDR3 in DNA: TGTGCCAGCTCATCAAACAGGGAAGTGAGCGAGCAGTACTTC.